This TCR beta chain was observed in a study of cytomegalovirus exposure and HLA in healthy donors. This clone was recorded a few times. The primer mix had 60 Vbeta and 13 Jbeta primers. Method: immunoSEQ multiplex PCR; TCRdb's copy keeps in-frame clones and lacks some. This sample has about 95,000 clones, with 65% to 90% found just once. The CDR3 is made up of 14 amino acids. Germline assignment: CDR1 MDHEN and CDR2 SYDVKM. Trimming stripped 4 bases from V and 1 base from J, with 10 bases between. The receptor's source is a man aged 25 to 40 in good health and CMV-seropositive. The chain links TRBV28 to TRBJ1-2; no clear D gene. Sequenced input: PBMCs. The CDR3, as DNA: TGTGCCAGCAGTTCAGGACTGGATAACTATGGCTACACCTTC. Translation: CASSSGLDNYGYTF.